This T cell receptor beta chain was identified during a study of T cell repertoires in cytomegalovirus infection. The overall study: From public TCR beta signatures came an indication of both CMV infection and matching HLA type.

Findings and caveats of the study: Using cumulative public TCR beta family frequency, the authors identified those who carried CMV together with the relevant HLA. It was HLA-C-restricted CMV-specific TCR beta clonotypes that dominated the response ex vivo.

This clonotype was recorded a few times. Antigen specificity is unknown. TCRdb re-called the reads with MiXCR, one entry per CDR3 protein. The repertoire includes roughly 640,000 distinct CDR3 sequences, approximately 25% of them detected once, and roughly 8% sits in the top ten. The ends were cut back, 7 bases at V and 4 bases at J, with 11 bases in the middle. This CDR3 has 14 residues. Source material: CD8+ T cells from PBMCs. The chain couples TRBV12-3 or TRBV12-4 to TRBJ1-6; D is undetermined. The clonotype was recovered from a human donor in good health (CMV status not recorded). Some clones in this sample may be carry-over from other donors' samples. The CDR3 DNA reads as TGTGCCAGCACCCGCGGAGGATATAATTCACCCCTCCACTTT. Amino acids: CASTRGGYNSPLHF.